This TCR beta chain was retrieved from a study of blood T cells in healthy people across ages. General study results and limits: The long-lived group displayed more naive CD4+ cells, plus higher diversity, than the aged donors did. The study found TCR beta diversity correlated strongly with naive T cell percentage.

This clonotype was counted a few times. Its cognate antigen is unknown. The germline CDR1 and CDR2 sequences are MGHRA and YSYEKL. The CDR3 sequence is 14 residues long. V lost 0 bases and J lost 8; bases outside the gene matches: 6. Through a sample-barcoded 5' primer and a J-beta primer mix, a second PCR was run for about 6 to 11 cycles. Each of the cDNA molecules was tagged by a template-switch adaptor with 12 random nucleotides. TCRdb called the 5' RACE reads again in MiXCR, with one record for every CDR3 protein. This sample has around 1,000,000 distinct CDR3 sequences; about 23% occur once, and the top ten carry less than 0.85%. Another study also made use of these data, one on T cells of mothers and their children. That source adds: Donation was provided by three healthy Caucasian mothers along with their six children.

This chain links TRBV4-1 with TRBJ1-1; 7 bases align to TRBD1. Material: blood. This sequence originates from a girl aged 2 to 10 in good health. The CDR3 reads CASSQDARGIEAFF. In nucleotides, the CDR3 is TGCGCCAGCAGCCAAGATGCCAGGGGGATCGAAGCTTTCTTT.